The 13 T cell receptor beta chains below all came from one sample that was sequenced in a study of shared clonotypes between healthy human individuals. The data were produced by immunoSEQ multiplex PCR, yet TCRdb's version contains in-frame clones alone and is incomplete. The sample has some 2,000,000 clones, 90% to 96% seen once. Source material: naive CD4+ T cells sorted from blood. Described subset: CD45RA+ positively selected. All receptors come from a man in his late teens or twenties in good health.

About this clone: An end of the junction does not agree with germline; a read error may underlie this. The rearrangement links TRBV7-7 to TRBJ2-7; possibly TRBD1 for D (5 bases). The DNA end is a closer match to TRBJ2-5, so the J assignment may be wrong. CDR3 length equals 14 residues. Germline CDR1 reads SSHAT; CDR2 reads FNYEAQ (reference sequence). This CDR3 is CASSLNPGPETQYF. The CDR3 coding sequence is TGTGCTAGCAGCTTAAACCCAGGGCCGGAGACCCAGTACTTC.

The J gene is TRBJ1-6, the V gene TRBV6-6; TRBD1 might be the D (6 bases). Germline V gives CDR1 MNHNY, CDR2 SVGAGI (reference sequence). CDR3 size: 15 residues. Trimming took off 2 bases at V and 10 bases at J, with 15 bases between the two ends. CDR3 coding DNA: TGTGCCAGCAGTTACAACGTACAGGGCCAATCACCCCTCCACTTT. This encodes CASSYNVQGQSPLHF.

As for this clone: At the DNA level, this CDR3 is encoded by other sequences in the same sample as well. CDR3 sequence (DNA): TGTGCCAGTGGACAGGGACCCTACGAGCAGTACTTC. This gives the protein CASGQGPYEQYF. V and J are TRBV6-1 and TRBJ2-7; 8 nucleotides match TRBD1. The V gene's germline CDR1 is MNHNS and CDR2 SASEGT. The V gene end was trimmed by 9 bases and the J gene end by 2 bases; junction bases not matched to a gene: 3. The CDR3 extends over 12 amino acids.

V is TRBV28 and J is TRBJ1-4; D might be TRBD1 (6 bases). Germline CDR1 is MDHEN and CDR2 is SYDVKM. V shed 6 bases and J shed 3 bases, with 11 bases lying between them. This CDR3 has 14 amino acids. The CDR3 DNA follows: TGTGCCAGCAGCCAGGGGACACCTAATGAAAAACTGTTTTTT. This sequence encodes CASSQGTPNEKLFF.

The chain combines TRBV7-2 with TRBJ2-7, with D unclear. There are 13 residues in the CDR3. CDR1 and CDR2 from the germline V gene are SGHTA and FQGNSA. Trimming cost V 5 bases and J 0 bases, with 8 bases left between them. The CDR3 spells CASSPSSSYEQYF. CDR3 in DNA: TGTGCCAGCAGCCCGTCGAGCTCCTACGAGCAGTACTTC.

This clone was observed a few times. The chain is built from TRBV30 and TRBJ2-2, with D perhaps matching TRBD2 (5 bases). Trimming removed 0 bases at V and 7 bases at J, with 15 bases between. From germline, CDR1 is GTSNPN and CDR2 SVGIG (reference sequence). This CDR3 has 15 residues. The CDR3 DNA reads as TGTGCCTGGAGTGTACGGGGATTTTATGGCGGGGAGCTGTTTTTT. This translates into CAWSVRGFYGGELFF.

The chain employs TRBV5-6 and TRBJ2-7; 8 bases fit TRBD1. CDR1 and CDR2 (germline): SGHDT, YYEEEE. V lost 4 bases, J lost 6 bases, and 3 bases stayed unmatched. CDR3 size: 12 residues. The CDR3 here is CASSSGTGEQYF. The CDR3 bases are TGTGCCAGCAGCAGTGGGACAGGCGAGCAGTACTTC.

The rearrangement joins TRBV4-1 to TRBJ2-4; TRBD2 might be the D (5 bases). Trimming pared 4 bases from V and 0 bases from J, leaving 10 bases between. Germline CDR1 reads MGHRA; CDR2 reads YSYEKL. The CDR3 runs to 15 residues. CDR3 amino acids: CASSLDGLAKNIQYF. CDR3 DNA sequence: TGCGCCAGCAGCCTGGACGGACTAGCCAAAAACATTCAGTACTTC.

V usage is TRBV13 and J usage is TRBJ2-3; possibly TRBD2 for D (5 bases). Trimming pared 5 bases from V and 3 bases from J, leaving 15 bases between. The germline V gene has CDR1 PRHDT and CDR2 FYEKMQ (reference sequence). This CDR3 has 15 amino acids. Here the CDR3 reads CASSRLGEKTDTQYF. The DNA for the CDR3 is TGTGCCAGCAGCCGTCTCGGGGAGAAGACAGATACGCAGTATTTT. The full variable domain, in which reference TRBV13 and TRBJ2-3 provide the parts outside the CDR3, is AAGVIQSPRHLIKEKRETATLKCYPIPRHDTVYWYQQGPGQDPQFLISFYEKMQSDKGSIPDRFSAQQFSDYHSELNMSSLELGDSALYFCASSRLGEKTDTQYFGPGTRLTVL.

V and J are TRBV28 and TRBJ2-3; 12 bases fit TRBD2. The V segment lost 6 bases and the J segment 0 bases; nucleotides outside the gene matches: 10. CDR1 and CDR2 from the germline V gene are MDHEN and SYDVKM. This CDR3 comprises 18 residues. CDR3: CASSPSGTSGSSTDTQYF. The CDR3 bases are TGTGCCAGCAGCCCATCCGGGACTAGCGGGTCTAGCACAGATACGCAGTATTTT. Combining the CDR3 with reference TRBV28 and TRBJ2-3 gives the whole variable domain DVKVTQSSRYLVKRTGEKVFLECVQDMDHENMFWYRQDPGLGLRLIYFSYDVKMKEKGDIPEGYSVSREKKERFSLILESASTNQTSMYLCASSPSGTSGSSTDTQYFGPGTRLTVL.

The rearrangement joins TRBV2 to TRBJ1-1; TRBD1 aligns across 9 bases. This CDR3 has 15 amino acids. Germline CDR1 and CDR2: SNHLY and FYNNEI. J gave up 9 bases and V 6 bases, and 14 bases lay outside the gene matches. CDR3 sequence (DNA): TGTGCCAGCAGATATAGGGGACAGGGAGAGGGCAAAGCTTTCTTT. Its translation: CASRYRGQGEGKAFF.

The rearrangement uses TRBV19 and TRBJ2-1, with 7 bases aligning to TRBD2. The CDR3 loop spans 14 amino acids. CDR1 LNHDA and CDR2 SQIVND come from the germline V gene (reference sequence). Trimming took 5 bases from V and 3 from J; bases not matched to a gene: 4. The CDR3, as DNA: TGTGCCAGTAGTGGCGGGGGACTCTACAATGAGCAGTTCTTC. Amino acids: CASSGGGLYNEQFF. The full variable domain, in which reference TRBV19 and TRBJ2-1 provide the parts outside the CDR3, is DGGITQSPKYLFRKEGQNVTLSCEQNLNHDAMYWYRQDPGQGLRLIYYSQIVNDFQKGDIAEGYSVSREKKESFPLTVTSAQKNPTAFYLCASSGGGLYNEQFFGPGTRLTVL.

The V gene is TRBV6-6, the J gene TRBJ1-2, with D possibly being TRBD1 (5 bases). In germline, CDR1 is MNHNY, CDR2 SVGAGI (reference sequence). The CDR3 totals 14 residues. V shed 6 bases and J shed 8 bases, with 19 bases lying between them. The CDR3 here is CASRSSGTPMGYTF. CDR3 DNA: TGTGCCAGCAGATCATCCGGGACCCCGATGGGCTACACCTTC.